This T cell receptor beta chain appears in the sequencing data of a study of blood T cell repertoires in COVID-19. Whole-study context: Nucleic acid was either cDNA or gDNA, and it came from T cells, B-cell-depleted T cells, or PBMCs.

TCRdb keeps only in-frame clones here, not all; method: immunoSEQ multiplex PCR. The sample lists 45,000 to 60,000 clones, 80% to 90% occurring once. The junction had 9 bases not matched to a gene; V was cut back by 5 bases and J by 7 bases. The CDR3 spans 15 residues. Germline-derived CDR1 and CDR2 are SEHNR and FQNEAQ (reference sequence). The sequenced sample consisted of peripheral blood. The receptor was isolated from a man aged 60-69 years with acute or convalescent COVID-19. The chain employs TRBV7-9 and TRBJ2-1, with 9 bases identical to TRBD1. CDR3 DNA: TGTGCCAGCAGCGACGGACAGGGGATTAAGAATGAGCAGTTCTTC. This codes for CASSDGQGIKNEQFF.